This T cell receptor (beta chain) was profiled in a study of early T cells in non-severe SARS-CoV-2 infection (dated by TCRdb to the early 2020s). In the study overall: Because TCR sequencing relied on bulk RNA taken from unsorted whole blood, pairing of alpha and beta chains was not possible. The paper's findings and limits, for the study overall: VDJdb matching was skewed toward anti-spike CD8 responses, so virus-specific expansions were likely underestimated and private and CD4 specificities were missed.

Based on the germline V gene (reference sequence), the CDR1 and CDR2 sequences are LGHDT and YNNKEL. The CDR3 spans 15 residues, from the cysteine through the phenylalanine. Only the CDR3 part of the read is kept: 45 bases, read in frame from the first base. Between the V and J ends, shortened by 1 base and 2 bases respectively, the junction contains 11 bases. This clonotype was counted many times. Its cognate antigen has yet to be identified. The sample holds no much larger clone one base away, and base qualities are not on file. Library construction relied on 5' RACE. Instrument on record: NextSeq 500. The TCR library protocol attached unique molecular identifiers to individual cDNA molecules to correct for sequencing error and PCR bias. Both TCR alpha and beta chains were sequenced, and tight co-correlation was observed between alpha and beta sequence abundances in each sample. Per the original workflow: Decombinator V4 was used to annotate TCR sequences for V gene, J gene and CDR3. Expanded TCRs were defined as changing significantly between any two time points under a Poisson model with p below 0.0001. Abundances of TCRs were expressed as counts per million after normalisation to the total number of TCRs sequenced in each sample. TRAV1-2 paired with TRAJ12, TRAJ20 or TRAJ33 defined MAIT TCRs, while TRAV10 paired with TRAJ18 defined iNKT TCRs. VDJdb, accessed 1 November 2021, was searched for CMV, EBV and SARS-CoV-2 annotated TCRs, excluding TCRs annotated for multiple antigens. TCRdb applied fastp at Q25 and MiXCR to the public reads, then kept only in-frame beta chains. Rows matching on CDR3 protein sequence are summarized as one entry with the most common DNA and genes. For this entry, the V and J calls and clone size follow TCRdb and not the study's own pipeline. The sample records 40,000 to 60,000 distinct CDR3 sequences, about 4.2% of which are singletons. The top ten constitute around 5.5% of the sample.

A case-control design nested within a healthcare worker cohort in London, UK, was used, with weekly nasopharyngeal swab PCR tests and blood sampling performed. Healthcare workers were recruited during the week of the UK lockdown, between 23 and 31 March 2020, and followed weekly for up to roughly 15 weeks. The sequencing input was whole blood. The chain couples TRBV3-1 to TRBJ1-2, with no confidently assigned D gene. This clonotype originated in an adult who was a healthcare worker with PCR-confirmed SARS-CoV-2 infection or an uninfected control (not recorded which). This receptor has the CDR3 CASSQGSTNNYGYTF. The nucleotide sequence reads as follows: TGTGCCAGCAGCCAAGGATCAACGAACAACTATGGCTACACCTTC.